The following is a TCR beta chain sequence with its context. This clone has just a few counts. Its target antigen remains unknown. No much larger clonotype is one base removed from it; base qualities were not supplied. The protocol used for the library was the immunoSEQ multiplex PCR assay. For the multiplex PCR, a mixture combining 60 forward primers for TCR Vbeta segments and 13 reverse primers for TCR Jbeta segments was used. Amplification of the CDR3 region of rearranged TCR beta genes was performed with a multiplex PCR assay on genomic DNA. The Illumina HiSeq System was used to sequence the amplified TCR beta libraries as 87-base-pair reads. Under the source paper's analysis protocol: In a later analysis, tens of millions of unique TCR beta chains were counted across the roughly 610 repertoires, and around 10 million of these chains were shared by at least two donors. To remove PCR and sequencing errors, raw reads were error-corrected and collapsed into unique sequences using a nearest-neighbor algorithm that merged closely related sequences. V, D and J gene segments were assigned by aligning CDR3 sequences to IMGT reference sequences. For a sequence to be retained, at least a six-nucleotide match to both a V gene segment and a J gene segment was required. Rearrangements were called productive when the CDR3 lacked stop codons and stayed in frame with V and J; all others were non-productive. Following IMGT convention, CDR3 was defined as the stretch from the second conserved V-encoded cysteine up to the conserved J-encoded phenylalanine. The earlier analysis of about 590 of the donors excluded sequences that lacked an unambiguous match to a single V gene segment. In an earlier analysis of 587 of the donors, V segments were called functional above 56.7% productive rearrangements and were called segregating when the between-donor standard deviation exceeded 5%. A statistical classification framework was built for diagnosing cytomegalovirus status from the catalog of TCR beta chain sequences. A later analysis assigned V and J genes by comparing TCR nucleotide sequences with IMGT/GENE-DB human TR gene sequences. In a later analysis, CDR3 sequences and most-parsimonious VDJ recombination scenarios were assigned using the TCRdist pipeline. In a later analysis, each TCR beta chain was defined by its CDR3 amino acid sequence together with its V-gene family, and reads without a unique V-gene family were excluded. A later analysis removed several hundred highly shared, low-generation-probability nucleotide sequences to deal with suspected cross-contamination and a sequencing artifact. In a later analysis, a clonal expansion index for each public chain was calculated from normalized within-repertoire ranks of inferred template counts. In a later analysis, generation probabilities were computed with a VDJ recombination model fitted to out-of-frame rearrangements, and the resulting probabilities were checked against IGoR. In a later analysis, TCR-TCR, TCR-HLA and TCR-CMV co-occurrence was scored with hypergeometric tests, and a repertoire-size bias correction was applied to TCR pairs. To estimate false discovery rates, a later analysis permuted the HLA or CMV assignments 20 times. In a later analysis, co-occurring TCRs were grouped using DBSCAN, with TCRdist sequence similarity added in when clustering inside HLA-allele-positive subsets. Repertoires with fewer than 30,000 or more than 120,000 public chains, plus five repertoires with anomalous nucleotide sharing, were excluded from co-occurrence clustering. This immuneACCESS table, as held by TCRdb, lists in-frame sequences with V and J called but not all clones. Of the missing ones, under half trace to an unresolved V gene in checked studies; the others have no known cause. The V and J calls and clone size come from that table; D and trimming were worked out from the DNA. The sample data list 35,000 to 50,000 clones, and about 60% of these were observed just once. Of the sample, about 8.5% is held by the ten largest clones.

In total, about 650 healthy bone marrow donors made up the cohort. At the time of sampling, every cohort member was nominally healthy, though immune exposures that went unrecorded were likely present. Of the roughly 630 cohort members, approximately 290 had a positive CMV serostatus and just over 350 had a negative one, while no CMV serostatus was recorded for the donor. Every donor gave a peripheral blood sample, and the peripheral blood mononuclear cells from that sample were used for TCR beta sequencing. Genomic DNA was extracted from the blood cell samples with the Qiagen DNeasy Blood Extraction Kit. Inclusive of the bounding cysteine and phenylalanine, the CDR3 is 14 residues long. CDR3 DNA only is kept here, 42 bases in frame from base 1. At the junction V is shortened by 3 bases and J by 6 bases, with 12 bases in between. From the germline V gene, CDR1 is MNHNS and CDR2 is SASEGT. The data originate from a study of cytomegalovirus exposure and HLA in healthy donors (dated by TCRdb to the late 2010s). For context, the study as a whole: According to an earlier analysis of several hundred of the donors, roughly 180 million T cells yielded roughly 100 million unique TCR beta sequences and around 300 Gb of sequence data. The study used immunosequencing to profile the T cell repertoires of about 670 subjects and linked those repertoires to cytomegalovirus serostatus. The number of donors typed differed by locus, with 629-630 for A, B, C, DRB1 and DQB1, about 500 for DQA1, under 610 for DPA1, and 450 to 480 for DPB1. Roughly 310 gigabases of sequencing data and 70 million to 100 million unique TCR sequences were included in an early release covering roughly 600 HLA-typed donors. Donor age, sex, ethnicity and CMV serostatus were compiled alongside the repertoire data. The genetic ancestry cluster associated with self-reported Caucasian donors included 70% to 85% of the roughly 400 genotyped donors. Because of strong linkage in the cohort, roughly five DR-DQ haplotypes were treated as single units for association and clustering. The study was designed to test whether signatures of past pathogen exposure could be identified by cataloging public T cell receptors. A later genetic analysis took genome-wide SNP genotypes for about 55% of the 666 donors and used that subset as a discovery cohort. To study patterns of TCR occurrence, a later analysis re-analyzed previously published TCR beta repertoires from 650 to 750 donors and added high-resolution HLA genotyping. Across approximately 400 genotyped donors of the cohort, an average of approximately 240,000 unique TCR beta nucleotide sequences per donor were sequenced, and 15% to 20% of those sequences were non-productive. Besides the first cohort of roughly 640 subjects, a separate validation cohort made up of over 95 different subjects was used. An earlier analysis of about 600 of the donors used high-throughput TCR beta sequencing to judge whether each TCR beta V gene segment behaved as functional or pseudogenic. Rather than drawing on any new phenotypic data, the later analysis identified candidate immune exposures from TCR beta sequences and the way those sequences occurred across donors. To predict cytomegalovirus infection status, the study brought together high-throughput TCR immunosequencing, statistical association of individual TCRs with disease status, and machine learning. HLA typing included class I and class II loci at four-digit resolution. Every discovery cohort repertoire had been produced on one sequencing platform.

The investigation overall reported the following: In both the original and validation cohorts, the classifier was reported to diagnose cytomegalovirus status with high specificity and sensitivity. The authors suggested that the approach could potentially be extended to other disease states and immunological phenotypes. Because the 87-base-pair reads could not distinguish some IMGT-functional V segments, including TRBV6-2 and TRBV6-3, those segments were excluded. Because HLA typing was unavailable for some donors at each locus, only the typed subset was used in association tests. In a later genetic analysis, a missense DCLRE1C variant was associated with V-gene and J-gene trimming of TCR beta chains, and the association was replicated in an independent cohort. A total of 164 TCR beta chains were listed by the study as associated with cytomegalovirus. Most TCR sequences were observed very rarely across donors, whereas some public TCRs were present in many individuals. Linkage disequilibrium might explain the correlated functional status among segregating V segments, but an unknown experimental factor could not be excluded. The earlier analysis of 450 to 700 of the donors excluded about 16 rarely observed V segments, including chromosome 9 orphons, because counts were too low. A cluster of highly shared sequence variants was judged likely to represent a technical artifact of the sequencing pipeline. Assigning TCR associations to individual alleles was difficult when HLA alleles, especially DR and DQ, strongly co-occurred. According to a later genetic analysis, donors in an Asian-associated ancestry cluster had fewer N-insertions in productive TCRs than the approximately 670-donor mean. According to a later analysis, TCR association rates differed among HLA loci, with DRB1 alleles showing the most associated TCRs and HLA-C alleles showing the fewest. Broadly in line with IMGT annotations, most TCR beta V segments showed up in productive rearrangements about 87% or about 30% of the time in an earlier analysis of around 550 of the donors. A few of the identified cytomegalovirus-associated TCR beta chains were confirmed in vitro to be specific for cytomegalovirus antigens. Only TCR beta chains were sequenced in this cohort, and the absence of alpha or paired-chain data limited detectable features. A further reported finding was that TCR beta sequences accurately predicted the HLA-A and HLA-B alleles for most subjects in the first cohort. In a later analysis, several top co-occurrence clusters were reported to appear linked to parvovirus B19, influenza, CMV and Epstein-Barr virus. Specific HLA alleles were associated with roughly 16,000 TCR beta sequences at a false discovery rate of 0.05 in a later analysis. Roughly uniform sequencing depth across donors was assumed in presence/absence analyses, although this assumption may not hold. A later analysis found that most CMV-associated TCR beta chains appeared HLA-restricted, with HLA associations seemingly driven largely by CMV exposure. A later analysis found that HLA-associated TCR beta chains were more clonally expanded and had lower generation probabilities than equally common non-associated chains. CMV serostatus was the only immune exposure information available for the cohort.

The sequenced material came from PBMCs. The sequence derives from a human donor in good health. This sequence uses TRBV6-1 and TRBJ1-5; the D gene is perhaps TRBD1, on 6 matching bases. The DNA sequence is given as TGTGCCAGCAGTGACGGGGGGGCGGGTCAGCCCCAGCATTTT. This gives the protein CASSDGGAGQPQHF.